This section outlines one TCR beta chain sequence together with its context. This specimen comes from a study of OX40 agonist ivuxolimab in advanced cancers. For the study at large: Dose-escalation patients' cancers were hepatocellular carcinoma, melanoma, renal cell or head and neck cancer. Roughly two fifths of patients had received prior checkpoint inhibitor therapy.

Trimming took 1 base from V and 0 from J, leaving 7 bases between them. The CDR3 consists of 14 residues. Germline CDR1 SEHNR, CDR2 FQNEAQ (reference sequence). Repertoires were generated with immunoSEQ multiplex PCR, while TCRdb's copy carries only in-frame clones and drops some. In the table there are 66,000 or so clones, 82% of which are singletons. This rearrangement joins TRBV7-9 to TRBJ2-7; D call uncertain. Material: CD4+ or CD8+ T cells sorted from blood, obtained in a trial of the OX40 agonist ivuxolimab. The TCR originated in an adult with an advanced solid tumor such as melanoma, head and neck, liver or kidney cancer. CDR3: CASSLGGNSYEQYF. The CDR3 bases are TGTGCCAGCAGCTTAGGTGGGAACTCCTACGAGCAGTACTTC.